Following are 15 T cell receptor beta chains from one sample sequenced in a study of regulatory dendritic cells for organ transplantation. Using immunoSEQ multiplex PCR, the repertoire was profiled, and TCRdb retains in-frame clones only, with some absent. The sample includes tens of thousands of clones, about 85% of them seen just once. Antigens for these TCRs are unknown. Sorted subsets were CFSE-labeled and cultured less than 6 days with allogeneic dendritic cells. Sequenced: naive CD4+ T cells from blood cultured with dendritic cells. Subset described: CD45RA+ naive T cells. All receptors derive from a human donor in good health.

V gene TRBV4-1 combines with J gene TRBJ2-1; 11 nucleotides agree with TRBD1. CDR3 length: 15 residues. CDR1 is MGHRA and CDR2 is YSYEKL in the germline V gene. Trimming took 5 bases from V and 7 from J; bases not matched to a gene: 7. CDR3: CASSYYGQGANEQFF. CDR3 coding DNA: TGCGCCAGCAGCTATTACGGACAGGGGGCAAATGAGCAGTTCTTC.

The V call is TRBV15, the J call TRBJ2-1, with TRBD1 as a possible D gene (6 bases). With 1 base removed from V and 10 bases from J, the gap between germline ends came to 20 bases. Germline lookup yields CDR1 LNHNV and CDR2 YYDKDF (reference sequence). This CDR3 has 16 residues. Written as DNA, the CDR3 is TGTGCCACCAGCAGAGGGGCCAGGGGCAATCAGTGGGAGCAGTTCTTC. Amino acids: CATSRGARGNQWEQFF.

V gene TRBV29-1 combines with J gene TRBJ2-1; D gene uncertain. This CDR3 has 13 amino acids. Deletions cut 3 bases from V and 5 bases from J, with 11 bases between. CDR1 is SQVTM and CDR2 is ANQGSEA in the germline V gene. CDR3 region: CSVDPGRDNEQFF. CDR3 bases: TGCAGCGTTGATCCTGGACGAGACAATGAGCAGTTCTTC.

This rearrangement joins TRBV30 to TRBJ1-5; 10 bases fit TRBD1. The CDR3 loop spans 15 amino acids. V shed 2 bases, J shed 2 bases, and the junction held 3 bases outside the gene matches. Germline CDR1 reads GTSNPN; CDR2 reads SVGIG (reference sequence). Here the CDR3 reads CAWSKGTGGNQPQHF. In DNA form, the CDR3 reads TGTGCCTGGAGTAAAGGGACAGGGGGCAATCAGCCCCAGCATTTT.

The J gene is TRBJ2-5, the V gene TRBV29-1; TRBD1 agrees at 9 bases. The junction had 4 bases not matched to a gene; V was cut back by 5 bases and J by 6 bases. The CDR3 spans 12 residues. Germline CDR1 is SQVTM and CDR2 is ANQGSEA. The CDR3 DNA reads as TGCAGCGTTAGGACAGGGGCGAAGACCCAGTACTTC. Translation: CSVRTGAKTQYF.

CDR3 protein: CSARGDTQYF. CDR3 coding DNA: TGCAGTGCTAGAGGCGATACGCAGTATTTT. The chain has TRBV20-1 and TRBJ2-3, with D unresolved. The CDR3 runs to 10 residues. CDR1 and CDR2 (germline): DFQATT, SNEGSKA (reference sequence). V dropped 1 base and J dropped 6 bases, with 2 bases sitting between them.

The chain has TRBV10-2 and TRBJ1-2; 8 bases match TRBD1. Germline CDR1 WSHSY, CDR2 SAAADI. V shed 6 bases and J 8 bases; nucleotides not matched to a gene: 5. CDR3 length equals 12 residues. CDR3 amino acids: CASRDRARGYTF. In DNA, the CDR3 is TGCGCCAGCAGGGACAGGGCACGGGGCTACACCTTC.

This clone was picked up a small number of times. The chain joins TRBV28 to TRBJ1-2, with D uncertain. The germline gives CDR1 MDHEN, CDR2 SYDVKM. The CDR3 has 12 amino acids. Trimming took 5 bases from V and 6 from J, leaving 10 bases between them. The chain's CDR3 is CASSVGVDGYTF. CDR3 DNA: TGTGCCAGCAGTGTTGGGGTTGATGGCTACACCTTC.

The chain employs TRBV4-1 and TRBJ1-4; no definite D call. Germline values: CDR1 MGHRA, CDR2 YSYEKL. Between the trimmed V and J ends, which lost 1 base and 8 bases, there was a span of 14 bases. CDR3 length: 15 amino acids. The CDR3 sequence: CASSQGRGYREKLFF. Written as DNA, the CDR3 is TGCGCCAGCAGCCAAGGTAGAGGGTATAGGGAAAAACTGTTTTTT.

The table lists this clone with a count of one. The rearrangement joins TRBV9 to TRBJ1-5; no clear D. Trimming cost V 0 bases and J 6 bases, with 10 bases left between them. CDR3 length: 14 residues. Germline V gene sequence: CDR1 SGDLS, CDR2 YYNGEE. The CDR3 region has the DNA TGTGCCAGCAGCGTAGGTGGAGTCGGTCAGCCCCAGCATTTT. Amino acid sequence: CASSVGGVGQPQHF.

V is TRBV7-8 and J is TRBJ2-7; possibly TRBD1 for D (5 bases). The germline V gene encodes CDR1 SGHVS and CDR2 FQNEAQ. CDR3 size: 13 residues. V was cut by 1 base and J by 4 bases, with 8 bases left in between. The CDR3 loop is CASSLGQIYEQYF. The CDR3 nucleotides are TGTGCCAGCAGCTTAGGACAGATATACGAGCAGTACTTC.

The chain couples TRBV7-2 to TRBJ1-4; no firm D call. Germline-derived CDR1 and CDR2 are SGHTA and FQGNSA. This CDR3 contains 14 residues. Deletions cut 0 bases from V and 4 bases from J, with 6 bases between. In DNA form, the CDR3 reads TGTGCCAGCAGCTTAGCAGGCATTAATGAAAAACTGTTTTTT. Translation gives CASSLAGINEKLFF.

The chain recombines TRBV19 with TRBJ2-1; 9 positions match TRBD1. The CDR3 is 17 amino acids. Germline V gene sequence: CDR1 LNHDA, CDR2 SQIVND (reference sequence). The trim removed 5 bases at V and 4 bases at J, leaving 12 bases unmatched. The CDR3 loop is CASSPPGTGTFYNEQFF. In DNA form, the CDR3 reads TGTGCCAGTAGTCCTCCCGGGACAGGGACCTTTTACAATGAGCAGTTCTTC.

The gene calls are TRBV30 and TRBJ1-1, with D perhaps TRBD1 (5 bases). Trimming took off 6 bases at V and 4 bases at J, with 18 bases between the two ends. In germline, CDR1 is GTSNPN, CDR2 SVGIG (reference sequence). CDR3 length: 14 amino acids. The CDR3 nucleotides read TGTGCCTGCACGGGGGGGTTGATAGGCACTGAAGCTTTCTTT. Residues: CACTGGLIGTEAFF.

This clone was seen a single time. J is TRBJ2-7 and V is TRBV25-1; 9 nucleotides line up with TRBD1. Trimming at V came to 3 bases and at J to 0 bases, leaving 3 bases not matched to a gene. The V gene's germline CDR1 is MGHDK and CDR2 SYGVNS. This CDR3 is built from 15 residues. CDR3 sequence: CASSDPGQGSYEQYF. CDR3 nucleotides: TGTGCCAGCAGTGACCCGGGACAGGGCTCCTACGAGCAGTACTTC.